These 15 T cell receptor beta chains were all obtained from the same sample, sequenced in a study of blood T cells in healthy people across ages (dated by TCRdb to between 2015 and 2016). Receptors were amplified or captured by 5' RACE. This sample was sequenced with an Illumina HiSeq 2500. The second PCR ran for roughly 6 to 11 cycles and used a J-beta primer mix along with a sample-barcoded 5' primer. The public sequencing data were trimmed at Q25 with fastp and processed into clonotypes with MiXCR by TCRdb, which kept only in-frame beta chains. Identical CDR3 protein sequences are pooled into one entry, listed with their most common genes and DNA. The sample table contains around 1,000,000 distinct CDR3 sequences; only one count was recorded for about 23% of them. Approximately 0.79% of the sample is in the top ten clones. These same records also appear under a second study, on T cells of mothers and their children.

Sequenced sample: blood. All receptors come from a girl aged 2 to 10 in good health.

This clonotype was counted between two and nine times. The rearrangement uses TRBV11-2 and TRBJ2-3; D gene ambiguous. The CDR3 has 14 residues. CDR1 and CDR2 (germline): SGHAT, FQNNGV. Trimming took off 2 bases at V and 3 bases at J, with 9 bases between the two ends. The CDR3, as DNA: TGTGCCAGCAGCTTAATTGGGGAAACAGATACGCAGTATTTT. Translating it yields CASSLIGETDTQYF. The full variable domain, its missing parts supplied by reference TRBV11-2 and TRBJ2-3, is EAGVAQSPRYKIIEKRQSVAFWCNPISGHATLYWYQQILGQGPKLLIQFQNNGVVDDSQLPKDRFSAERLKGVDSTLKIQPAKLEDSAVYLCASSLIGETDTQYFGPGTRLTVL.

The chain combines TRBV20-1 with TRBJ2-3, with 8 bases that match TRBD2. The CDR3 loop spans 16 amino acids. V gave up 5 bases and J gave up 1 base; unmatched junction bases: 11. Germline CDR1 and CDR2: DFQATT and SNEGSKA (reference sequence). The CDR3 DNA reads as TGCAGTGCTGAGGACCGTGCGGGAGGAGGCACAGATACGCAGTATTTT. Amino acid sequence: CSAEDRAGGGTDTQYF.

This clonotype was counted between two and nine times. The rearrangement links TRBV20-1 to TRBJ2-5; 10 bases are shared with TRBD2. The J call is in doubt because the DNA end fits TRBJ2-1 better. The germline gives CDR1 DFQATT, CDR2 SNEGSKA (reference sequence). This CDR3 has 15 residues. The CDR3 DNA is TGCAGTGCCCTTAGGGCTAGCGGGAGCGGGTACGAGCAGTTCTTC. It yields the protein CSALRASGSGYEQFF.

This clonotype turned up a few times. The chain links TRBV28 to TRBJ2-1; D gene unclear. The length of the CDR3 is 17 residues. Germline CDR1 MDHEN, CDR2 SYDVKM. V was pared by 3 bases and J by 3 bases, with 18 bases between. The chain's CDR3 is CASSLLGQEGIYNEQFF. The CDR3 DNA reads TGTGCCAGCAGTTTGCTCGGGCAGGAAGGCATCTACAATGAGCAGTTCTTC.

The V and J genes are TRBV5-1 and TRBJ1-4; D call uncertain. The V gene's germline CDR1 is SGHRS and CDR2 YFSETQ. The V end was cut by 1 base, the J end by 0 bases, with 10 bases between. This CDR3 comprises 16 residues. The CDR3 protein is CASSLQVGSTNEKLFF. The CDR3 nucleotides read TGCGCCAGCAGCTTGCAGGTGGGGTCAACTAATGAAAAACTGTTTTTT.

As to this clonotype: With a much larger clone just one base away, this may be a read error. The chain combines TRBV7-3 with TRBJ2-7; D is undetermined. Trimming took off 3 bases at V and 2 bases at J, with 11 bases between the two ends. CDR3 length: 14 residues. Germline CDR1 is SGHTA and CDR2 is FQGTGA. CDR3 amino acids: CASSFLAPAYEQYF. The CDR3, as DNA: TGTGCCAGCAGCTTCCTCGCACCCGCCTACGAGCAGTACTTC.

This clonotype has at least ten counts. CDR3 in amino acids: CASSQESRRELFF. CDR3 nucleotide sequence: TGCGCCAGCAGCCAAGAATCGCGGCGGGAGCTGTTTTTT. This sequence joins TRBV4-3 and TRBJ2-2; D not certain. Trimming shortened V by 0 bases and J by 9 bases, and 8 bases separated the two germline ends. The CDR3 length is 13 residues. From germline, CDR1 is LGHNA and CDR2 YSLEER.

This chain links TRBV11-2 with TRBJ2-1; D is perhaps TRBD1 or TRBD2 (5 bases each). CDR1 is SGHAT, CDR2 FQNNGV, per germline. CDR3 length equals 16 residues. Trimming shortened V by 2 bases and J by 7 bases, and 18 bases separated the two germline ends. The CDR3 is CASSLFRVGAWNEQFF. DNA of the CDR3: TGTGCCAGCAGCTTATTTAGGGTCGGGGCTTGGAATGAGCAGTTCTTC.

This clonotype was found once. The CDR3 nucleotides are TGTGCCAGCACCCCCAAGGGGGGTTACTACAATGAGCAGTTCTTC. This translates into CASTPKGGYYNEQFF. The J gene is TRBJ2-1, the V gene TRBV12-3 or TRBV12-4; either TRBD1 or TRBD2 may supply D (6 bases each). CDR3 length: 15 amino acids. Trimming took off 7 bases at V and 3 bases at J, with 16 bases between the two ends.

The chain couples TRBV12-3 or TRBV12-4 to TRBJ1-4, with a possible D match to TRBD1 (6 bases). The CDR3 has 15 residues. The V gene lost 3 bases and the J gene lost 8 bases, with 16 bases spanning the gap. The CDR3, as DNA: TGTGCCAGCAGTTTGTATCACAGGGTTGACGAAAAACTGTTTTTT. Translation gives CASSLYHRVDEKLFF.

CDR3 in DNA: TGTGCCAACTCCCCTGAAGTTGCCTCTGGGGCCAACGTCCTGACTTTC. Its protein is CANSPEVASGANVLTF. This rearrangement joins TRBV6-1 to TRBJ2-6; D gene ambiguous. The CDR3 extends over 16 amino acids. The germline V and J ends were trimmed by 10 bases and 0 bases, with 16 bases remaining between them. Germline CDR1 is MNHNS and CDR2 is SASEGT.

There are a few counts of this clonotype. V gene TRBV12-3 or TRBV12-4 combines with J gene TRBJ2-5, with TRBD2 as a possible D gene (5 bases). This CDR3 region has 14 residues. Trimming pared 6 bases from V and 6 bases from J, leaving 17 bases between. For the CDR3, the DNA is TGTGCCAGCAGACTGGCAGGAGGCGAAAAGACCCAGTACTTC. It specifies CASRLAGGEKTQYF.

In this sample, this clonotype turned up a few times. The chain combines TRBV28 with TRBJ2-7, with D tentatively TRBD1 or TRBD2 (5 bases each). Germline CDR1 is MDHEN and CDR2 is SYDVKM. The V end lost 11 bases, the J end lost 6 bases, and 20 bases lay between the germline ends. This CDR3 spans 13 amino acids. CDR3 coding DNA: TGTGCCGGATCCAGGGTGGGGAGCCGCGAGCAGTACTTC. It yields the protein CAGSRVGSREQYF.

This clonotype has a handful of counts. CDR3 bases: TGTGCCAGCAGTCCAACGGGCCAGTCTAGCAATCAGCCCCAGCATTTT. Its protein product is CASSPTGQSSNQPQHF. The chain links TRBV28 to TRBJ1-5; D not resolved. Deletions cut 5 bases from V and 0 bases from J, with 14 bases between. Germline loops: CDR1 MDHEN, CDR2 SYDVKM. The CDR3 covers 16 residues. Full variable domain (rest looked up from reference TRBV28 and TRBJ1-5): DVKVTQSSRYLVKRTGEKVFLECVQDMDHENMFWYRQDPGLGLRLIYFSYDVKMKEKGDIPEGYSVSREKKERFSLILESASTNQTSMYLCASSPTGQSSNQPQHFGDGTRLSIL.

In nucleotides, the CDR3 is TGTGCCAGCAGCCTCGAGCGGGGACTATACACAGATACGCAGTATTTT. Amino acid sequence: CASSLERGLYTDTQYF. The chain couples TRBV5-5 to TRBJ2-3, with 7 bases identical to TRBD2. V dropped 4 bases and J dropped 2; count of bases not matched to a gene: 10. Germline V CDR1 and CDR2: SGHKS, YYEKEE (reference sequence). The CDR3 totals 16 residues.